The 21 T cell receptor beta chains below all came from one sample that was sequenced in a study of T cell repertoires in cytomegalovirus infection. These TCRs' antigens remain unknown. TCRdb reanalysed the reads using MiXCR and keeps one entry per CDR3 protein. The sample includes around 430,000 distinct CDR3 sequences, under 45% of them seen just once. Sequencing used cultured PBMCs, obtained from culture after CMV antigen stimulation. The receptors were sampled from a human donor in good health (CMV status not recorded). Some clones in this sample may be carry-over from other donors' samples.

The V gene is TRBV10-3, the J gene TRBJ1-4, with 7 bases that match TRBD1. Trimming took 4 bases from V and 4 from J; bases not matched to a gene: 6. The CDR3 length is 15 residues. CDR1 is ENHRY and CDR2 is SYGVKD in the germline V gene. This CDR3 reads CAISAAGQSNEKLFF. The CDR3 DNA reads TGTGCCATCAGTGCCGCGGGACAGAGTAATGAAAAACTGTTTTTT.

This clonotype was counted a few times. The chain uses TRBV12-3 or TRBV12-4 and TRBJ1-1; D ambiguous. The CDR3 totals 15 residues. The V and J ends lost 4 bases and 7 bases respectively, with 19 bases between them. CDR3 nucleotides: TGTGCCAGCAGTTGGAGGAACGGGCCGAGGGATGAAGCTTTCTTT. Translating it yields CASSWRNGPRDEAFF.

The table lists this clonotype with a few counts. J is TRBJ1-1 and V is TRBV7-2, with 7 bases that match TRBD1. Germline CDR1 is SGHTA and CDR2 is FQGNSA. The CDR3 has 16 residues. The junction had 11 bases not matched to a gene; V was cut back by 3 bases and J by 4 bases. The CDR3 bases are TGTGCCAGCAGCTTGACAGGGACGTCTGAGGGCACTGAAGCTTTCTTT. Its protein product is CASSLTGTSEGTEAFF.

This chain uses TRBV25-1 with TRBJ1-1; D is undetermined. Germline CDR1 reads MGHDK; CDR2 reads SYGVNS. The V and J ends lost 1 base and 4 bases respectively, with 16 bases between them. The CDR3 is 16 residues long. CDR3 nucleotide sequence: TGTGCCAGCAGTGAATGGGGAATCACCTCCGTCACTGAAGCTTTCTTT. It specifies CASSEWGITSVTEAFF.

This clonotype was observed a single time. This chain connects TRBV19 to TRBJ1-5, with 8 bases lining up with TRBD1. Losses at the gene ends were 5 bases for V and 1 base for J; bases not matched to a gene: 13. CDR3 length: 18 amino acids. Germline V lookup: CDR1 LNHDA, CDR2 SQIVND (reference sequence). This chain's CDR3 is CASSSRQGKAASNQPQHF. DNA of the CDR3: TGTGCCAGTAGTTCACGACAGGGGAAAGCGGCGAGCAATCAGCCCCAGCATTTT. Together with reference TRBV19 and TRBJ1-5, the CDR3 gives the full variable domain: DGGITQSPKYLFRKEGQNVTLSCEQNLNHDAMYWYRQDPGQGLRLIYYSQIVNDFQKGDIAEGYSVSREKKESFPLTVTSAQKNPTAFYLCASSSRQGKAASNQPQHFGDGTRLSIL.

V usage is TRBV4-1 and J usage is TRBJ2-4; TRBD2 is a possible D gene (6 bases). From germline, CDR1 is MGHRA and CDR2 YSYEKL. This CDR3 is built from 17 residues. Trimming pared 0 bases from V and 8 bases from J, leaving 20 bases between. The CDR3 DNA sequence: TGCGCCAGCAGCCAAGAAGGTTCGCCGGGAGCGGGTGACATTCAGTACTTC. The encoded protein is CASSQEGSPGAGDIQYF.

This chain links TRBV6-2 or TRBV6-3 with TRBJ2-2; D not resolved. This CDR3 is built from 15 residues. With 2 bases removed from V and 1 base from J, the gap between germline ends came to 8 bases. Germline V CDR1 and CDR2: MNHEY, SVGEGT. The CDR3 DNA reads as TGTGCCAGCAGTTACCCCCCCCAGAACACCGGGGAGCTGTTTTTT. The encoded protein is CASSYPPQNTGELFF.

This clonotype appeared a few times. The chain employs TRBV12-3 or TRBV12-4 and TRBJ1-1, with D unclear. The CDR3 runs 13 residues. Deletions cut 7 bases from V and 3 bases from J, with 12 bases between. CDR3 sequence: CASNFGSDTEAFF. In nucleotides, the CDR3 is TGTGCCAGCAACTTCGGGTCGGACACTGAAGCTTTCTTT.

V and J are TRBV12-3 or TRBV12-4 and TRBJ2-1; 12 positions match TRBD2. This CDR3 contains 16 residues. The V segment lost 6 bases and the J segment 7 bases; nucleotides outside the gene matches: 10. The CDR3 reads CASSPILAGGQNEQFF. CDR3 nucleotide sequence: TGTGCCAGCAGCCCTATACTAGCGGGGGGCCAAAATGAGCAGTTCTTC.

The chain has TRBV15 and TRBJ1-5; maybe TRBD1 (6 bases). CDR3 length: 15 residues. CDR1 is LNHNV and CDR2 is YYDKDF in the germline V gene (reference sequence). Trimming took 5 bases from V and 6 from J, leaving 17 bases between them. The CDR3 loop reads CATSDQVGGGQPQHF. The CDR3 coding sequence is TGTGCCACCAGCGACCAAGTGGGGGGCGGTCAGCCCCAGCATTTT.

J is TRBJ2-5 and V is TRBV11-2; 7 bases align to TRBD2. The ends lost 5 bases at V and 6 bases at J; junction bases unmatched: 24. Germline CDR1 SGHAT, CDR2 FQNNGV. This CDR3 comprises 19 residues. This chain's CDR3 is CASSPLRTTRASGTKTQYF. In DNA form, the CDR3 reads TGTGCCAGCAGCCCACTCCGGACGACTCGAGCTAGCGGTACGAAGACCCAGTACTTC. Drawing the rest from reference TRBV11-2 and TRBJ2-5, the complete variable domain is EAGVAQSPRYKIIEKRQSVAFWCNPISGHATLYWYQQILGQGPKLLIQFQNNGVVDDSQLPKDRFSAERLKGVDSTLKIQPAKLEDSAVYLCASSPLRTTRASGTKTQYFGPGTRLLVL.

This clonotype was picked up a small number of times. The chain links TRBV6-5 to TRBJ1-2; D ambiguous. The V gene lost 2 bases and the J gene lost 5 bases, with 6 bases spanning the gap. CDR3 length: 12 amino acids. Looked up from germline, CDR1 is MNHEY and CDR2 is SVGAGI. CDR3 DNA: TGTGCCAGCAGTTACGACACTTATGGCTACACCTTC. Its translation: CASSYDTYGYTF.

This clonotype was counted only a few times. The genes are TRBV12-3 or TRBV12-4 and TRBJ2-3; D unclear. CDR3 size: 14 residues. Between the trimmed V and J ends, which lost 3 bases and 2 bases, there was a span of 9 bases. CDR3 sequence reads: CASSLGRNTDTQYF. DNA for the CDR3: TGTGCCAGCAGTTTGGGCAGAAACACAGATACGCAGTATTTT.

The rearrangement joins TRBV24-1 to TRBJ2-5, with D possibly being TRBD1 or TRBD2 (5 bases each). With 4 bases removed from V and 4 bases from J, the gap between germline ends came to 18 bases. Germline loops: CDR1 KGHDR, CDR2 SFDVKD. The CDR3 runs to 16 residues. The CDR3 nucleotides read TGTGCCACCAGTGACCCCGGGACGCAGGGTGGAGAGACCCAGTACTTC. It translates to CATSDPGTQGGETQYF.

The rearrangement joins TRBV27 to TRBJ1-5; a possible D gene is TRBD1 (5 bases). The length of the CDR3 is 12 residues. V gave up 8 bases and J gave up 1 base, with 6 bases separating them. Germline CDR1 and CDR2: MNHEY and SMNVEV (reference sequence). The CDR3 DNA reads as TGTGCCAGCTGGGACAGCAATCAGCCCCAGCATTTT. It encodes CASWDSNQPQHF.

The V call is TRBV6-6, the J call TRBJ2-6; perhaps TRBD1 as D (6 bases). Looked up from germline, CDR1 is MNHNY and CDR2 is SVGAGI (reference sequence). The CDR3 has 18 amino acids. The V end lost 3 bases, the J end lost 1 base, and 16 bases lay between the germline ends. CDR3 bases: TGTGCCAGCAGTTATACAGGGTCTGCGTGGTCTGGGGCCAACGTCCTGACTTTC. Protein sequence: CASSYTGSAWSGANVLTF.

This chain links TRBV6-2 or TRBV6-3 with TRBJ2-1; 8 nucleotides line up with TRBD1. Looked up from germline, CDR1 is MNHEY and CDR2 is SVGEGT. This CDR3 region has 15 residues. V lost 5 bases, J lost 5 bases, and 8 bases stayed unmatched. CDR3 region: CASSRRTGYNNEQFF. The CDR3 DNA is TGTGCCAGCAGTCGTCGGACAGGGTACAACAATGAGCAGTTCTTC.

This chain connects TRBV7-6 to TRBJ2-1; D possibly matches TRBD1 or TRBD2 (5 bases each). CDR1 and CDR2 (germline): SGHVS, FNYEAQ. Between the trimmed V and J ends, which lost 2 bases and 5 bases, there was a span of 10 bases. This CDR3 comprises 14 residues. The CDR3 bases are TGTGCCAGCAGCTTACATGGGACCAACAATGAGCAGTTCTTC. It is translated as CASSLHGTNNEQFF.

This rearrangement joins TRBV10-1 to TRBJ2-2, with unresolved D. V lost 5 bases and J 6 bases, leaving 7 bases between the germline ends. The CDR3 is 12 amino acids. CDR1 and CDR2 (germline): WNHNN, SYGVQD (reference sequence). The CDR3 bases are TGCGCCAGCAGTCATCCAGCCGGGGAGCTGTTTTTT. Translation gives CASSHPAGELFF.

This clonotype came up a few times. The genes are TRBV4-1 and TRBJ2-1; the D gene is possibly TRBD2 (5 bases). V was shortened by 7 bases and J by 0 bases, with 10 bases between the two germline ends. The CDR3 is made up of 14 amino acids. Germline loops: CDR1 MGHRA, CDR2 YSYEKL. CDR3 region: CASTPGSSYNEQFF. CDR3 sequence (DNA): TGCGCCAGCACCCCGGGGAGCTCCTACAATGAGCAGTTCTTC.

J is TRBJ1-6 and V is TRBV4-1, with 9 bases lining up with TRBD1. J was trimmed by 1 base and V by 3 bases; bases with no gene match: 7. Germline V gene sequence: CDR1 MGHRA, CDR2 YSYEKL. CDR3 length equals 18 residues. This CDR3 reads CASSQPPGQGSYNSPLHF. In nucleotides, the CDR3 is TGCGCCAGCAGCCAGCCACCGGGACAGGGATCCTATAATTCACCCCTCCACTTT.